This paragraph reports one T cell receptor (beta chain). This clone's antigen is unknown. The sample holds no much larger clone one base away, and base qualities are not on file. The germline V gene (reference sequence) gives CDR1 as GTSNPN and CDR2 as SVGIG. V lost 3 bases and J lost 6 bases, and the count of bases not matched to a germline gene is 8. Inclusive of the bounding cysteine and phenylalanine, the CDR3 is 15 residues long. Of all the DNA, just the CDR3 is kept, 45 bases in frame from base 1. This entry comes from a study of blood T cell repertoires in COVID-19 (dated by TCRdb to 2020 to 2021). Context from the whole study: Samples covering the acute and convalescent phases of COVID-19 were provided by collaborators in the United States, Italy and Spain. Sample metadata almost always included a de-identified subject ID, COVID-19 status, age in years and sex. Samples came from the ongoing ImmuneRACE study (first 160 participants) plus 1,254 subjects from 6 global collaborators. Subjects who had been exposed to COVID-19, were actively infected with it, or had recovered from it provided the deeply sampled blood TCRbeta repertoires that made up the dataset. The repertoires were released in a freely available public database intended as a resource for research on the immune response to SARS-CoV-2. HLA class I and class II types, where available, came from metadata supplied by the sample provider rather than from assay-based typing. The prospective study material was composed of cDNA or gDNA derived from T cells, B-cell-depleted T cells, or PBMCs.

Here is what the overall study found, with its caveats: Clinical and demographic metadata were provided uncurated, with the amount varying by source and participant.

TCRbeta CDR3 regions were amplified from genomic DNA using the immunoSEQ Assay, a bias-controlled multiplex PCR. The authors' analysis ran thus. Within the assay, amplification of reference gene primers was used to estimate how many nucleated cells each sample contained. Sequence reads were collapsed and filtered to measure the absolute abundance of every unique TCRbeta CDR3 rearrangement. Productive Simpson clonality was computed per sample as the square root of Simpson's diversity index over productive rearrangements. Drawn from immuneACCESS, this table holds only the in-frame rearrangements with V and J called that TCRdb kept. Clones are partly lost; checked studies trace under half to an unresolved V gene and leave the rest unexplained. V, J and clone size derive from that table, while D and trimming were established from the DNA sequence. This sample gives approximately 300,000 clones in total; over 80% of them show up just once. Around 4.5% of the sample comes from the top ten.

Collaborating institutions collected whole blood in K2EDTA tubes following their own protocols. For TCRbeta analysis, collaborators shipped samples as frozen whole blood, isolated PBMCs, or DNA extracted from either of those sample types. The sequenced sample was peripheral blood. The sequence derives from a woman in her fifties or sixties with active or convalescent COVID-19. The rearranged segments are TRBV30 and TRBJ2-1, and 10 junction bases match TRBD2. The CDR3 protein: CAWRGPGLAFNEQFF. The DNA sequence is given as TGTGCCTGGAGGGGACCGGGACTAGCGTTCAATGAGCAGTTCTTC.